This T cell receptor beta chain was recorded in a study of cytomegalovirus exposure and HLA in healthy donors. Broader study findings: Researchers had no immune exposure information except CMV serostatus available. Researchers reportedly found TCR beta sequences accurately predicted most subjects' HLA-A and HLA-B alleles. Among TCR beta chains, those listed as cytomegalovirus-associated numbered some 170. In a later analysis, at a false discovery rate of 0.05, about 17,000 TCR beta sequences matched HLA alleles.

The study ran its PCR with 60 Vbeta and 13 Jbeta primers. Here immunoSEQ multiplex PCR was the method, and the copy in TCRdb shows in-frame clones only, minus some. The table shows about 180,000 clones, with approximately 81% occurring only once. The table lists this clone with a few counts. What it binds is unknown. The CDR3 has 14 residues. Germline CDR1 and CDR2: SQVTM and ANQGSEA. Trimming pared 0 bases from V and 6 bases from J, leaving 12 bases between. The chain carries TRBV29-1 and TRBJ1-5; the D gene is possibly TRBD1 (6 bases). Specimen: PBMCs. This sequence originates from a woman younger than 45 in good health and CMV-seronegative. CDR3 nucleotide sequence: TGCAGCGTTGAAGAAACAGGGAGCGGTCAGCCCCAGCATTTT. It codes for CSVEETGSGQPQHF.